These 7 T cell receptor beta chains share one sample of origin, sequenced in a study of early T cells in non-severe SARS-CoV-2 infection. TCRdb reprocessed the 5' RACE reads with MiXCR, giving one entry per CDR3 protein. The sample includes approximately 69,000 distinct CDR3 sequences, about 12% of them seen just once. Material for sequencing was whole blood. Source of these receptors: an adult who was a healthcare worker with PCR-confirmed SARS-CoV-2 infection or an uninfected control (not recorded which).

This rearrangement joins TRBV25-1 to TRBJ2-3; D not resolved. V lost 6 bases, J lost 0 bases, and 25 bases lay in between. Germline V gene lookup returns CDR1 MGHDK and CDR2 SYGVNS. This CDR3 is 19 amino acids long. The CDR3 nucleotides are TGTGCCAGCAGCGAGGACGGTGGGGTGGGTAGCACTAGCACAGATACGCAGTATTTT. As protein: CASSEDGGVGSTSTDTQYF.

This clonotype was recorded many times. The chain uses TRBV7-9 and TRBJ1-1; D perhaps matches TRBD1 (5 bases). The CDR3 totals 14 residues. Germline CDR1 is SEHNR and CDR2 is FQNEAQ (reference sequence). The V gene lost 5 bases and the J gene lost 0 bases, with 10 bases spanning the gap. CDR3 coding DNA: TGTGCCAGCAGCGTGCAGGGTATGAACACTGAAGCTTTCTTT. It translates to CASSVQGMNTEAFF.

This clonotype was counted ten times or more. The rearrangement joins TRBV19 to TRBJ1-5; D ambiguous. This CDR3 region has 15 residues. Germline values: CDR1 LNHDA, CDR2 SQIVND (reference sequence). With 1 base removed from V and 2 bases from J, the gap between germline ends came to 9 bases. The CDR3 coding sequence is TGTGCCAGTAGTATAGGGCTGTTGGGCAATCAGCCCCAGCATTTT. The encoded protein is CASSIGLLGNQPQHF. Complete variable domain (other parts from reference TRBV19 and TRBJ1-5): DGGITQSPKYLFRKEGQNVTLSCEQNLNHDAMYWYRQDPGQGLRLIYYSQIVNDFQKGDIAEGYSVSREKKESFPLTVTSAQKNPTAFYLCASSIGLLGNQPQHFGDGTRLSIL.

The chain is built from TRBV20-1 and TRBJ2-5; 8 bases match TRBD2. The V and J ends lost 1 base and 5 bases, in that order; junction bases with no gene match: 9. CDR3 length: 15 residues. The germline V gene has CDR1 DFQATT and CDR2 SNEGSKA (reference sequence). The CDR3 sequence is CSARVLAGSWETQYF. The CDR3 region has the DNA TGCAGTGCTAGAGTATTAGCGGGGTCCTGGGAGACCCAGTACTTC.

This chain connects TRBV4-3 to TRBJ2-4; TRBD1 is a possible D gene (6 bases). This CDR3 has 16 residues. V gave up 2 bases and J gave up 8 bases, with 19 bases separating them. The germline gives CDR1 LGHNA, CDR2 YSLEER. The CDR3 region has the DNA TGCGCCAGCAGCCAATCCCCTTGGGGGCAGGAGGACATTCAGTACTTC. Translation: CASSQSPWGQEDIQYF.

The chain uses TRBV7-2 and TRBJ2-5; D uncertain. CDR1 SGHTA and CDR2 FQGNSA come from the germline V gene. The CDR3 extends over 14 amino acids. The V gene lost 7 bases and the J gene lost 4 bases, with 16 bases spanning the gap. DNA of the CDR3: TGTGCCAGCACCCCGGCTACGTGGGGAGAGACCCAGTACTTC. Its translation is CASTPATWGETQYF.

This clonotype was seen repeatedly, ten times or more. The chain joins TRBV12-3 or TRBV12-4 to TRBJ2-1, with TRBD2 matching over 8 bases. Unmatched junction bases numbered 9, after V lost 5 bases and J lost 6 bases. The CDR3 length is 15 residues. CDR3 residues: CASSPPGGRLNEQFF. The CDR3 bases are TGTGCCAGCAGTCCGCCGGGAGGGCGCCTCAATGAGCAGTTCTTC.